The clone carrying this T cell receptor (beta chain) is a singleton in its sample. Locally advanced or metastatic urothelial carcinoma was present in patients. Trimming shortened V by 5 bases and J by 2 bases, and 12 bases separated the two germline ends. Looked up from germline, CDR1 is LNHDA and CDR2 is SQIVND (reference sequence). CDR3 length: 14 residues. The repertoire was sequenced with immunoSEQ multiplex PCR; TCRdb's copy has only in-frame clones and lacks some. The sample lists about 80,000 clones, about nine tenths occurring once. The record originates from a study of PD-L1 blockade in urothelial cancer. Background on the study: Atezolizumab at 1,200 mg intravenously every 3 weeks was started by patients at some point between 2014 and 2016. Patients with male sex and bladder-origin urothelial cancer accounted for most of the roughly 29 enrolled.

This specimen consisted of PBMCs, obtained around atezolizumab (anti-PD-L1) treatment. The chain uses TRBV19 and TRBJ1-2; a weak D match, TRBD1 (6 bases). The clonotype was recovered from a woman aged 70 to 79 with urothelial cancer. The CDR3 loop is CASSSGASNYGYTF. CDR3 nucleotide sequence: TGTGCCAGTAGTTCAGGGGCCTCGAACTATGGCTACACCTTC.